This T cell receptor (beta chain) was observed in a study of T cells in Graves' hyperthyroidism and ophthalmopathy. Looking at the study overall: Peripheral blood samples were taken at initial diagnosis, prior to any treatment.

The study based diagnoses on clinical symptoms, serum thyroxine and TRAb, thyroid ultrasound and orbital computed tomography. The source of the PBMCs was more than 9.5 ml of fresh peripheral blood. This clonotype has at least ten counts. TCR beta CDR3 region amplification was performed from RNA transcripts. HTBI primers were employed in a first-round RT-PCR of the TCR CDR3. TCRdb itself ran the multiplex PCR reads through MiXCR, one entry per CDR3 protein. The data show 150,000 to 200,000 distinct CDR3 sequences, with 15% to 20% seen just once and 25% to 30% held by the top ten. The CDR3 loop spans 14 amino acids. V lost 0 bases to trimming and J lost 4 bases, with 12 bases between them. The germline V gene has CDR1 DFQATT and CDR2 SNEGSKA (reference sequence).

The rearrangement uses TRBV20-1 and TRBJ1-1; D possibly corresponds to TRBD1 (6 bases). The sequenced sample consisted of blood. The sequence derives from a woman aged 50 to 60 with Graves' hyperthyroidism. CDR3 DNA: TGCAGTGCTAGAGATGAGGGGGTCGGCACTGAAGCTTTCTTT. It yields the protein CSARDEGVGTEAFF.